A single sample is the source of the 26 T cell receptor beta chains below, sequenced in a study of shared clonotypes between healthy human individuals. The table came from immunoSEQ multiplex PCR; TCRdb's copy has only in-frame clones and leaves some out. The data hold under 600,000 clones, with roughly 95% observed a single time. The sample was naive CD4+ T cells sorted from blood. This sample's subset: CD45RA+ positively selected. These receptors were collected from a woman aged 25 to 39 in good health.

The CDR3 is CASSLVFTGDTEAFF. The CDR3 DNA follows: TGTGCCAGCAGCCTAGTTTTTACAGGGGACACTGAAGCTTTCTTT. The chain couples TRBV7-9 to TRBJ1-1; 7 bases are shared with TRBD1. CDR1 and CDR2 (germline): SEHNR, FQNEAQ (reference sequence). J lost 3 bases, V lost 5 bases, and 9 bases had no gene match. The CDR3 loop spans 15 amino acids.

This rearrangement joins TRBV11-2 to TRBJ2-2, with 10 bases fitting TRBD1. Germline V CDR1 and CDR2: SGHAT, FQNNGV. The trim removed 4 bases at V and 6 bases at J, leaving 2 bases unmatched. The CDR3 is 14 residues long. The CDR3 is CASSSDRGPGELFF. The CDR3, as DNA: TGTGCCAGCAGCTCAGACAGGGGGCCCGGGGAGCTGTTTTTT.

CDR3 sequence: CASSLGGEGQPQHF. As DNA, the CDR3 is TGTGCCAGCAGCTTGGGGGGAGAGGGGCAGCCCCAGCATTTT. V and J are TRBV7-9 and TRBJ1-5; TRBD1 might be the D (5 bases). Per the germline V gene, CDR1 is SEHNR and CDR2 is FQNEAQ (reference sequence). V was shortened by 3 bases and J by 7 bases, with 13 bases between the two germline ends. This CDR3 is built from 14 residues.

The chain links TRBV28 to TRBJ2-1, with 14 bases aligning to TRBD2. Per germline, CDR1 MDHEN and CDR2 SYDVKM. This CDR3 has 19 residues. The J segment lost 6 bases and the V segment lost 4 bases, leaving 14 bases of the junction unmatched. The CDR3 protein is CASSSIGQGLAGVRNEQFF. CDR3 nucleotide sequence: TGTGCCAGCAGTTCGATCGGCCAGGGACTAGCGGGAGTACGCAATGAGCAGTTCTTC.

This chain uses TRBV6-5 with TRBJ2-7; either TRBD1 or TRBD2 may fit D (5 bases each). The ends were cut back, 4 bases at V and 5 bases at J, with 12 bases in the middle. Germline CDR1 reads MNHEY; CDR2 reads SVGAGI. The CDR3 contains 13 residues. The CDR3 DNA is TGTGCCAGCAGTTCGAGGGGTGTTGACGAGCAGTACTTC. Its translation is CASSSRGVDEQYF.

V and J are TRBV28 and TRBJ1-3; TRBD1 agrees at 9 bases. Germline trimming cut 5 bases from V and 8 bases from J; bases unmatched to any gene: 7. CDR1 and CDR2 (germline): MDHEN, SYDVKM. The CDR3 covers 14 residues. The CDR3 here is CASSPGQGGHTIYF. CDR3 bases: TGTGCCAGCAGTCCGGGACAGGGAGGACACACCATATATTTT.

The chain recombines TRBV4-1 with TRBJ2-5; perhaps TRBD2 as D (7 bases). Trimming removed 4 bases from V and 5 bases from J, with 17 bases in between. The CDR3 has 15 residues. Germline V gene sequence: CDR1 MGHRA, CDR2 YSYEKL. CDR3 sequence: CASSRTERGGETQYF. Here the CDR3 DNA reads TGCGCCAGCAGCCGAACCGAGAGGGGGGGGGAGACCCAGTACTTC.

CDR3 coding DNA: TGTGCCAGTAGTATTTCGGGGACGGTAAGCAATCAGCCCCAGCATTTT. Its protein product is CASSISGTVSNQPQHF. V is TRBV19 and J is TRBJ1-5, with a weak D call TRBD1 (5 bases). Germline V gene data show CDR1 as LNHDA and CDR2 as SQIVND (reference sequence). Trimming removed 3 bases at V and 1 base at J, with 13 bases between. The CDR3 has 16 amino acids. The full variable domain, its missing parts supplied by reference TRBV19 and TRBJ1-5, is DGGITQSPKYLFRKEGQNVTLSCEQNLNHDAMYWYRQDPGQGLRLIYYSQIVNDFQKGDIAEGYSVSREKKESFPLTVTSAQKNPTAFYLCASSISGTVSNQPQHFGDGTRLSIL.

This rearrangement joins TRBV19 to TRBJ1-1; 7 bases match TRBD1. The CDR3 is 14 amino acids. In germline, CDR1 is LNHDA, CDR2 SQIVND (reference sequence). Germline trimming cut 6 bases from V and 5 bases from J; bases unmatched to any gene: 9. The CDR3 protein is CASSSQSGGTEAFF. Here the CDR3 DNA reads TGTGCCAGTAGCAGCCAGTCAGGGGGGACTGAAGCTTTCTTT.

This clone was counted a single time. Distinct nucleotide sequences in the sample also encode this CDR3. The V gene is TRBV7-9, the J gene TRBJ2-3, with 13 bases matching TRBD2. The germline V gene encodes CDR1 SEHNR and CDR2 FQNEAQ (reference sequence). The ends lost 1 base at V and 5 bases at J; junction bases unmatched: 3. This CDR3 is 16 amino acids long. In DNA, the CDR3 is TGTGCCAGCAGCTTAGGGACTAGCGGGAGAGTAGATACGCAGTATTTT. Protein sequence: CASSLGTSGRVDTQYF. The entire variable domain, with the rest obtained from reference TRBV7-9 and TRBJ2-3, is as follows: DTGVSQNPRHKITKRGQNVTFRCDPISEHNRLYWYRQTLGQGPEFLTYFQNEAQLEKSRLLSDRFSAERPKGSFSTLEIQRTEQGDSAMYLCASSLGTSGRVDTQYFGPGTRLTVL.

The rearrangement links TRBV28 to TRBJ2-7, with 8 bases matching TRBD2. Looked up from germline, CDR1 is MDHEN and CDR2 is SYDVKM. Trimming took 3 bases from V and 5 from J; bases not matched to a gene: 9. This CDR3 contains 15 residues. CDR3 sequence: CASSFGGTRRHEQYF. For the CDR3, the DNA is TGTGCCAGCAGTTTCGGAGGGACTAGACGACACGAGCAGTACTTC.

The V call is TRBV5-1, the J call TRBJ1-3; D is uncertain. The length of the CDR3 is 14 residues. Germline V gene sequence: CDR1 SGHRS, CDR2 YFSETQ. Trimming took 4 bases from V and 0 from J, leaving 8 bases between them. CDR3 protein: CASSPLSSGNTIYF. The CDR3 DNA reads TGCGCCAGCAGCCCCTTAAGCTCTGGAAACACCATATATTTT.

This clone has only one observation. The chain has TRBV21-1 and TRBJ1-5. TRBV21-1 is labeled a pseudogene. The CDR3 loop spans 14 amino acids. The DNA for the CDR3 is TGTGCCAGCAGCAATCGGGTAAACAATCAGCCCCAGCATTTT. Residues: CASSNRVNNQPQHF.

The chain couples TRBV28 to TRBJ2-7; no firm D call. Trimming stripped 5 bases from V and 2 bases from J, with 10 bases between. The CDR3 consists of 13 residues. Germline CDR1 MDHEN, CDR2 SYDVKM. The CDR3 nucleotides read TGTGCCAGCAGTCCCATCCCGACCTACGAGCAGTACTTC. This encodes CASSPIPTYEQYF.

This chain connects TRBV19 to TRBJ2-2; tentatively, D is TRBD1 (6 bases). Trimming pared 5 bases from V and 2 bases from J, leaving 18 bases between. This CDR3 has 17 residues. The germline V gene has CDR1 LNHDA and CDR2 SQIVND (reference sequence). The CDR3 nucleotides are TGTGCCAGTAGTGGATTATCAGGGGCGTCTAACACCGGGGAGCTGTTTTTT. Translated: CASSGLSGASNTGELFF.

The chain joins TRBV5-6 to TRBJ2-7, with D possibly matching TRBD1 (5 bases). V lost 1 base and J lost 3, with 11 bases in between. Germline V gene sequence: CDR1 SGHDT, CDR2 YYEEEE. The CDR3 loop spans 14 amino acids. CDR3 amino acids: CASSLYGHDYEQYF. The DNA for the CDR3 is TGTGCCAGCAGCTTGTACGGACACGACTACGAGCAGTACTTC.

The rearrangement uses TRBV6-1 and TRBJ2-7; TRBD2 might be the D (5 bases). Germline values: CDR1 MNHNS, CDR2 SASEGT. The CDR3 has 15 residues. Trimming left V 5 bases short and J 5 bases short, with 19 bases between. CDR3 loop: CASSPRIGGGHEQYF. The CDR3 nucleotides are TGTGCCAGCAGTCCTCGGATCGGTGGAGGTCACGAGCAGTACTTC.

The rearrangement joins TRBV2 to TRBJ2-7; TRBD1 matches 8 bases. V shed 5 bases, J shed 4 bases, and the junction held 13 bases outside the gene matches. Per germline, CDR1 SNHLY and CDR2 FYNNEI. The CDR3 length is 16 residues. The CDR3 nucleotides read TGTGCCAGCAGTCCCCTTACCGGGACAGGCCGTTACGAGCAGTACTTC. The encoded protein is CASSPLTGTGRYEQYF.

A single count supports this clone. In the same sample, other DNA sequences code for this CDR3. This chain uses TRBV7-8 with TRBJ2-5; D gene uncertain. Trimming left V 1 base short and J 2 bases short, with 8 bases between. The CDR3 loop spans 14 amino acids. Per the germline V gene, CDR1 is SGHVS and CDR2 is FQNEAQ. For the CDR3, the DNA is TGTGCCAGCAGCTTAGGGACCACACAAGAGACCCAGTACTTC. Translation gives CASSLGTTQETQYF.

This chain uses TRBV5-4 with TRBJ1-1; D not resolved. Germline CDR1 reads SGHNT; CDR2 reads YYREEE (reference sequence). CDR3 length: 15 amino acids. The V end lost 5 bases, the J end lost 2 bases, and 16 bases lay between the germline ends. CDR3 loop: CASSHARPSNTEAFF. The CDR3 DNA is TGTGCCAGCAGTCACGCGCGCCCCTCAAACACTGAAGCTTTCTTT.

The V and J genes are TRBV7-9 and TRBJ2-3; D is undetermined. The germline V gene encodes CDR1 SEHNR and CDR2 FQNEAQ (reference sequence). The CDR3 runs 13 residues. V lost 3 bases, J lost 10 bases, and 14 bases lay in between. Here the CDR3 DNA reads TGTGCCAGCAGCTTTTTGTCCCTTGTCCCGCAGTATTTT. The encoded protein is CASSFLSLVPQYF.

Regarding this clone: The sample has other DNA sequences that encode this CDR3 too. The genes are TRBV18 and TRBJ2-5; TRBD2 is a possible D gene (6 bases). Germline V lookup: CDR1 KGHSH, CDR2 LQKENI. V was shortened by 2 bases and J by 2 bases, with 6 bases between the two germline ends. This CDR3 is 13 amino acids long. The CDR3 reads CASSPGGQETQYF. The CDR3 DNA reads as TGTGCCAGCTCACCAGGGGGGCAAGAGACCCAGTACTTC. The full variable domain, its missing parts supplied by reference TRBV18 and TRBJ2-5, is NAGVMQNPRHLVRRRGQEARLRCSPMKGHSHVYWYRQLPEEGLKFMVYLQKENIIDESGMPKERFSAEFPKEGPSILRIQQVVRGDSAAYFCASSPGGQETQYFGPGTRLLVL.

The rearrangement joins TRBV6-1 to TRBJ1-5; 9 bases are shared with TRBD1. The CDR3 contains 14 residues. Germline-derived CDR1 and CDR2 are MNHNS and SASEGT. After removal of 6 bases from V and 4 bases from J, the junction contained 4 bases not matched to a gene. DNA of the CDR3: TGTGCCAGCAGAGAGACAGGGGGGAATCAGCCCCAGCATTTT. Amino acids: CASRETGGNQPQHF.

The chain joins TRBV15 to TRBJ1-1; D remains ambiguous. Germline CDR1 and CDR2: LNHNV and YYDKDF (reference sequence). Between the trimmed V and J ends, which lost 3 bases and 11 bases, there was a span of 10 bases. There are 11 residues in the CDR3. The CDR3 spells CATSSRTGAFF. DNA of the CDR3: TGTGCCACCAGCAGCCGGACCGGGGCTTTCTTT.

The chain joins TRBV5-4 to TRBJ2-1, with TRBD2 identical over 11 bases. There are 16 residues in the CDR3. The germline gives CDR1 SGHNT, CDR2 YYREEE (reference sequence). V trimming: 5 bases; J trimming: 5 bases; junction bases outside the gene matches: 9. The CDR3 DNA sequence: TGTGCCAGCAGTATGGGACTAGCGGTCTTTGACAATGAGCAGTTCTTC. Its translation is CASSMGLAVFDNEQFF.

The chain combines TRBV5-1 with TRBJ2-1; 7 positions agree with TRBD2. Germline CDR1 reads SGHRS; CDR2 reads YFSETQ. This CDR3 is built from 14 residues. The junction had 6 bases not matched to a gene; V was cut back by 9 bases and J by 0 bases. The CDR3 DNA sequence: TGCGCCACCAACAGCGGGACCTCCTACAATGAGCAGTTCTTC. Its translation: CATNSGTSYNEQFF.